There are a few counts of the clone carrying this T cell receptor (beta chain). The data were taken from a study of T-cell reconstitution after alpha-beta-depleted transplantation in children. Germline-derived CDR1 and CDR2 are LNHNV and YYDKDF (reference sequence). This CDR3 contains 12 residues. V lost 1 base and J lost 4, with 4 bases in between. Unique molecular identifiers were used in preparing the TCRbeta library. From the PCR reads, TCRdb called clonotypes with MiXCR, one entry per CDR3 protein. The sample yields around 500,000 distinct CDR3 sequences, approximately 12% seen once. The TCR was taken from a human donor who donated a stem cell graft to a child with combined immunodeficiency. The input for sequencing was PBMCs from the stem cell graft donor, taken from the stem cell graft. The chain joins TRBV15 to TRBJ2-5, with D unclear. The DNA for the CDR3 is TGTGCCACCAGCAGAGCCGGAGAGACCCAGTACTTC. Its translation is CATSRAGETQYF.